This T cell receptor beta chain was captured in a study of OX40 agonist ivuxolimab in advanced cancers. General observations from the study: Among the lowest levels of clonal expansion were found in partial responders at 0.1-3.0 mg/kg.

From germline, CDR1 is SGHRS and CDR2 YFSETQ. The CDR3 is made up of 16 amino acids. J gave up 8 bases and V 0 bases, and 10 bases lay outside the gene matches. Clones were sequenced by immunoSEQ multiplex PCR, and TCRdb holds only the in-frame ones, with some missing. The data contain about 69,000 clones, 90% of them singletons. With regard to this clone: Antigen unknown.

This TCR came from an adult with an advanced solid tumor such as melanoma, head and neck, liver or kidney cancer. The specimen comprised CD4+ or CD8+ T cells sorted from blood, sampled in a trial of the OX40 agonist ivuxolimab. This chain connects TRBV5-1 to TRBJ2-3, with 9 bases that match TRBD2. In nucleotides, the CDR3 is TGCGCCAGCAGCTTGGTAGCTAGCGGGGCCCAAGCTACGCAGTATTTT. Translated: CASSLVASGAQATQYF.